Described below is a single TCR beta chain sequence and its context. Its antigen is as yet unknown. Trimming pared 3 bases from V and 2 bases from J, leaving 8 bases between. This CDR3 spans 14 amino acids. CDR1 and CDR2 from the germline V gene are SGHNT and YENEEA. PCR was performed a second time for about 7 to 11 cycles using a sample-barcoded 5' primer and a J-beta primer mix. MiXCR, run by TCRdb on the 5' RACE reads, gives a single entry per CDR3 protein. The sample lists over 1,500,000 distinct CDR3 sequences, about 39% occurring once. The data were obtained in a study of blood T cells in healthy people across ages. Study-level background: Roughly one uniquely barcoded beta molecule per two T cells was captured. Study-wide findings and caveats: The donors' CMV status was not determined, possibly confounding changes in expanded clonotypes.

The rearrangement links TRBV11-3 to TRBJ2-4, with no clear D. The source of this sequence is a human donor in good health. Sequenced input: blood. The CDR3 region has the DNA TGTGCCAGCAGCTTTAAGGGCACCAAAAACATTCAGTACTTC. Amino acid sequence: CASSFKGTKNIQYF.